Listed below are T cell receptor beta chains from one sample, sequenced in a study of shared clonotypes between healthy human individuals. The assay was immunoSEQ multiplex PCR, and TCRdb's table has in-frame clones only and misses some. The sample holds about 2.4 million clones; over 85% are singletons and the top ten take approximately 0.36%. Sequenced material: naive CD4+ T cells from PBMCs. The receptors here all came from a man younger than 30 in good health. Some clones in this sample may be carry-over from other donors' samples. The CDR3 runs from the conserved cysteine through the conserved F or W. Each record gives: D gene, clone size, J gene, V gene, CDR3 DNA, CDR3 protein. The D gene is left open where the match is weak. Size values are once, few and many counts, or a class for expanded clones, and some rows have none.

D gene: TRBD1
clone size: -
J gene: TRBJ1-3
V gene: TRBV2
CDR3 DNA: TGTGCCAGCTACAGGGGTTCCGGAAACACCATATATTTT
CDR3 protein: CASYRGSGNTIYF

D gene: TRBD2
clone size: -
J gene: TRBJ2-3
V gene: TRBV15
CDR3 DNA: TGTGCCACCAGCGAGGGGCGGGAGAGTCGAGGCACAGATACGCAGTATTTT
CDR3 protein: CATSEGRESRGTDTQYF

D gene: TRBD1
clone size: -
J gene: TRBJ2-7
V gene: TRBV7-2
CDR3 DNA: TGTGCCAGCAGCCAGGACAGGGTTTACGAGCAGTACTTC
CDR3 protein: CASSQDRVYEQYF

D gene: -
clone size: -
J gene: TRBJ1-1
V gene: TRBV28
CDR3 DNA: TGTGCCAGCAGTTTATCAGGGAGGCACACTGAAGCTTTCTTT
CDR3 protein: CASSLSGRHTEAFF

D gene: -
clone size: once
J gene: TRBJ1-5
V gene: TRBV2
CDR3 DNA: TGTGCCAGCAGTGAAGGCGAAGATCAGCCCCAGCATTTT
CDR3 protein: CASSEGEDQPQHF

D gene: TRBD2
clone size: -
J gene: TRBJ2-1
V gene: TRBV2
CDR3 DNA: TGTGCCAGCATTTGGGGGACTACCTCCTACAATGAGCAGTTCTTC
CDR3 protein: CASIWGTTSYNEQFF

D gene: TRBD2
clone size: -
J gene: TRBJ2-3
V gene: TRBV9
CDR3 DNA: TGTGCCAGCAGCGCCAGTATTAGCGGGAGCCTAGATACGCAGTATTTT
CDR3 protein: CASSASISGSLDTQYF

D gene: -
clone size: -
J gene: TRBJ2-7
V gene: TRBV28
CDR3 DNA: TGTGCCAGCAGAGGCACTCTAAGCTCCTACGAGCAGTACTTC
CDR3 protein: CASRGTLSSYEQYF

D gene: TRBD1
clone size: -
J gene: TRBJ1-1
V gene: TRBV5-6
CDR3 DNA: TGTGCCAGCAGCTTACAGGGGGCCGCTGAAGCTTTCTTT
CDR3 protein: CASSLQGAAEAFF

D gene: TRBD1
clone size: -
J gene: TRBJ1-1
V gene: TRBV12-5
CDR3 DNA: TGTGCTAGTGGTTTGGTACAGGGGGCGAATCTGGGGAACACTGAAGCTTTCTTT
CDR3 protein: CASGLVQGANLGNTEAFF

D gene: -
clone size: -
J gene: TRBJ1-4
V gene: TRBV14
CDR3 DNA: TGTGCCAGCAGCCAAGATGCCCAGATTAATGAAAAACTGTTTTTT
CDR3 protein: CASSQDAQINEKLFF

D gene: -
clone size: -
J gene: TRBJ2-2
V gene: TRBV11-2
CDR3 DNA: TGTGCCAGCAGCTTAGTTCGATCGCCCGGGGAGCTGTTTTTT
CDR3 protein: CASSLVRSPGELFF

D gene: -
clone size: -
J gene: TRBJ2-5
V gene: TRBV6-5
CDR3 DNA: TGTGCCAGCAGCAAACAGGTAGCGAGGGAGACCCAGTACTTC
CDR3 protein: CASSKQVARETQYF

D gene: -
clone size: -
J gene: TRBJ1-4
V gene: TRBV28
CDR3 DNA: TGTGCCAGCAGGACGTGGGGGATTGGTGAAAAACTGTTTTTT
CDR3 protein: CASRTWGIGEKLFF

D gene: -
clone size: -
J gene: TRBJ1-2
V gene: TRBV18
CDR3 DNA: TGTGCCAGCTCCCAATTGGATTATGGCTACACCTTC
CDR3 protein: CASSQLDYGYTF

D gene: -
clone size: -
J gene: TRBJ2-1
V gene: TRBV5-6
CDR3 DNA: TGTGCCAGCAGCTTCGTCAATGAGCAGTTCTTC
CDR3 protein: CASSFVNEQFF

D gene: -
clone size: -
J gene: TRBJ2-7
V gene: TRBV6-1
CDR3 DNA: TGTGCCAGCGGTGGGGGGACAACCCAGTACTTC
CDR3 protein: CASGGGTTQYF

D gene: -
clone size: -
J gene: TRBJ1-2
V gene: TRBV9
CDR3 DNA: TGTGCCATCGAAACGAGAGATAGGGTAGAACAGTTAGCTAACTATGGCTACACCTTC
CDR3 protein: CAIETRDRVEQLANYGYTF

D gene: -
clone size: -
J gene: TRBJ2-2
V gene: TRBV6-1
CDR3 DNA: TGTGCCAGCAGTGAAGCTTACAGACCGAACACCGGGGAGCTGTTTTTT
CDR3 protein: CASSEAYRPNTGELFF

D gene: -
clone size: -
J gene: TRBJ1-3
V gene: TRBV9
CDR3 DNA: TGTGCCAGCAGCGGCCAGTGGACCTCTGGAAACACCATATATTTT
CDR3 protein: CASSGQWTSGNTIYF

D gene: TRBD1
clone size: -
J gene: TRBJ2-5
V gene: TRBV6-1
CDR3 DNA: TGTGCCAGCAGTGAAGAACAGGGGGCGTCGAGGGAGACCCAGTACTTC
CDR3 protein: CASSEEQGASRETQYF

D gene: -
clone size: -
J gene: TRBJ2-1
V gene: TRBV2
CDR3 DNA: TGTGCCAGCAGTCCGGCCGGCAATGAGCAGTTCTTC
CDR3 protein: CASSPAGNEQFF

D gene: TRBD2
clone size: -
J gene: TRBJ2-3
V gene: TRBV10-3
CDR3 DNA: TGTGCCATTCGGGGGGAGGGTCGTACTAGCACAGATACGCAGTATTTT
CDR3 protein: CAIRGEGRTSTDTQYF

D gene: -
clone size: few
J gene: TRBJ1-1
V gene: TRBV6-6
CDR3 DNA: TGTGCCAGCATACAGGGAGTTGGTACTGAAGCTTTCTTT
CDR3 protein: CASIQGVGTEAFF